The clone carrying this T cell receptor beta chain was seen repeatedly, ten times or more. The antigen is unknown. The CDR3 extends over 16 amino acids. The germline V gene encodes CDR1 SGHRS and CDR2 YFSETQ. V was shortened by 0 bases and J by 2 bases, with 12 bases between the two germline ends. The sample originates from a study of CD8 T cells in ankylosing spondylitis. The study's findings and limits: Peripheral blood samples showed relatively rare disease-linked clones, and these clones were CD8+. Clones linked to disease were reported to show significant enrichment in matched ankylosing spondylitis synovial fluid. Earlier authors reported some of these motif variants in reactive arthritis synovial fluid and blood.

TCRdb reprocessed the 5' RACE reads via MiXCR and lists one record per CDR3 protein. The table lists about 140,000 distinct CDR3 sequences, roughly 8.4% of them singletons. The V and J genes are TRBV5-1 and TRBJ2-1; D remains unclear. This TCR derives from a male donor with ankylosing spondylitis. The source material was synovial fluid, either unsorted or a sorted T cell fraction (not recorded which). Here the CDR3 reads CASSLAVNVAYNEQFF. DNA for the CDR3: TGCGCCAGCAGCTTGGCCGTTAATGTGGCCTACAATGAGCAGTTCTTC.